This T cell receptor beta chain derives from a study of blood T cell repertoires in COVID-19. Across the study: There were acute and convalescent COVID-19 samples, and they came from the United States, Italy and Spain. T cells, B-cell-depleted T cells, or PBMCs provided the cDNA or gDNA that served as material.

Germline V gene lookup returns CDR1 SGHAT and CDR2 FQNNGV. The CDR3 is 13 residues long. Between the trimmed V and J ends, which lost 0 bases and 5 bases, there was a span of 5 bases. In the original analysis: Amplified reference gene primers provided the basis for estimating nucleated cell counts. Using immunoSEQ multiplex PCR, the repertoire was profiled, and TCRdb retains in-frame clones only, with some absent. The V and J calls and clone size were taken over from that table, and D and trimming were inferred from the DNA. The sample consists of about 380,000 clones, approximately 88% of them appearing once.

The specimen was peripheral blood. This rearrangement joins TRBV11-2 to TRBJ1-5; the D gene is possibly TRBD1 (5 bases). This clonotype was obtained from a man aged 35 to 55 with acute or convalescent COVID-19. Here the CDR3 DNA reads TGTGCCAGCAGCTTAGACAGGGATCAGCCCCAGCATTTT. This codes for CASSLDRDQPQHF.